This T cell receptor beta chain was documented in a study of identical twins. Concerning this clonotype: Its antigen is not known.

Study-level points and caveats: Clonotypes of the beta chain that were abundant in cord blood carried fewer insertions (memory repertoires showed none).

Healthy Caucasians made up all donors. Using its own MiXCR run on the 5' RACE reads, TCRdb lists one record per CDR3 protein. This table has approximately 500,000 distinct CDR3 sequences, roughly 15% appearing once. These records were also assigned to another study, of yellow fever vaccine responses in identical twins.

This clonotype originated in a woman aged 18-30 years in good health. Sequenced: CD4+ T cells sorted from blood.

CDR3 region: CSASSGANQPQHF. The CDR3 nucleotides are TGCAGTGCTAGTTCAGGGGCCAATCAGCCCCAGCATTTT. This chain joins TRBV20-1 and TRBJ1-5; D is perhaps TRBD1 (6 bases). The V end lost 3 bases, the J end lost 3 bases, and 9 bases lay between the germline ends. The CDR3 is made up of 13 amino acids. Germline V lookup: CDR1 DFQATT, CDR2 SNEGSKA (reference sequence).